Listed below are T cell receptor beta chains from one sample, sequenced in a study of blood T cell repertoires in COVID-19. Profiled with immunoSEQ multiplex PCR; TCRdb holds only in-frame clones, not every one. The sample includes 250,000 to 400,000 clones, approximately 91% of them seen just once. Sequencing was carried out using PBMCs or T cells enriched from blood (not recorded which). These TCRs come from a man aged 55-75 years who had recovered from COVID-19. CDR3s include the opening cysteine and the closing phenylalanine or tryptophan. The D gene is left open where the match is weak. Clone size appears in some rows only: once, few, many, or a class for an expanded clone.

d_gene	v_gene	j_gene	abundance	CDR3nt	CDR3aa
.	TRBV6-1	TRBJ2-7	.	TGTGCCAGCAGTGATCTGGGAGTCTACGAGCAGTACTTC	CASSDLGVYEQYF
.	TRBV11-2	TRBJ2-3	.	TGTGCCAGCAGTTCCGACTCCCCGGGGCAGTATTTT	CASSSDSPGQYF
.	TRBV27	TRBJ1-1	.	TGTGCCAGCAGTTCAACCCTAGGACAGACCATGAACACTGAAGCTTTCTTT	CASSSTLGQTMNTEAFF
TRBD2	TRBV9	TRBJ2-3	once	TGTGCCAGCAGCGTTGGACTAGCGGAGAACACAGATACGCAGTATTTT	CASSVGLAENTDTQYF
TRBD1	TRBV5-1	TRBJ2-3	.	TGCGCCAGCAGCTTGGGGCGGACAGGGGGGCTAAGCACAGATACGCAGTATTTT	CASSLGRTGGLSTDTQYF
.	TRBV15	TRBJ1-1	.	TGTGCCACCAGCAGAGGGGGCTCGCCTAAGAACACTGAAGCTTTCTTT	CATSRGGSPKNTEAFF
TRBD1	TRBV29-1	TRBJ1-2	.	TGCAGCGCCATGACAGGGGGCGTCGGCTATGGCTACACCTTC	CSAMTGGVGYGYTF
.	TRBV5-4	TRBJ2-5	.	TGTGCCAGCAGCTTAGTGCCTACCCCACAAGAGACCCAGTACTTC	CASSLVPTPQETQYF
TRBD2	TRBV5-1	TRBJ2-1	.	TGCGCCAGCAGCTTGGTACCCGGACTAGCGGGATTCAATGAGCAGTTCTTC	CASSLVPGLAGFNEQFF
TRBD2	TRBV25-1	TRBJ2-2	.	TGTGCCAGCAGCCAAGCGGGAGCGGACACCGGGGAGCTGTTTTTT	CASSQAGADTGELFF
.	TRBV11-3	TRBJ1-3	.	TGTGCCAGCAGCCCCTCCGGGACTGCTGGAAACACCATATATTTT	CASSPSGTAGNTIYF
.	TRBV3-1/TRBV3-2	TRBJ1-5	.	TGTGCCAGCAGCCAAGGGCAAAGCAATCAGCCCCAGCATTTT	CASSQGQSNQPQHF
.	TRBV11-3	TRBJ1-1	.	TGTGCCAGCAGCTTATCAGGGATAGCTGAAGCTTTCTTT	CASSLSGIAEAFF
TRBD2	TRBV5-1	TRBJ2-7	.	TGCGCCAGCAGCTTTCCGGGACACCCCGGGACTAGCGGGAGGGCCCAAAACGAGCAGTACTTC	CASSFPGHPGTSGRAQNEQYF
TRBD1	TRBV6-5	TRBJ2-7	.	TGTGCCAGCAGTTACCCGACAGGGGGGACCACCTACGAGCAGTACTTC	CASSYPTGGTTYEQYF
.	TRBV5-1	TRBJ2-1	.	TGCGCCAGCAGCTTGACAGCTCCCTCGGATGAGCAGTTCTTC	CASSLTAPSDEQFF
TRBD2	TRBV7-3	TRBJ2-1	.	TGTGCCAGCAGCTTAGGACTAGCGTTATACAATGAGCAGTTCTTC	CASSLGLALYNEQFF
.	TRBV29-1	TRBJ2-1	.	TGCAGCGTTAGGGGGTCTAGCTACAATGAGCAGTTCTTC	CSVRGSSYNEQFF
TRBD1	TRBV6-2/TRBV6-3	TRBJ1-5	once	TGTGCCAGCAGTTACCCATCGTCGGGGACAGGGGTTAGCAATCAGCCCCAGCATTTT	CASSYPSSGTGVSNQPQHF
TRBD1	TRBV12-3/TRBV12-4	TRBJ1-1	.	TGTGCCAGCACCGCAGGGGGCCGCACTGAAGCTTTCTTT	CASTAGGRTEAFF
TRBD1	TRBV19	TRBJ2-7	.	TGTGCCAGTAGTGTCCGACAGGGTGCCTACGAGCAGTACTTC	CASSVRQGAYEQYF
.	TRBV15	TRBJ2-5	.	TGTGCCACCAGCAGAGGAGGTGGGGCCCTAGAGACCCAGTACTTC	CATSRGGGALETQYF
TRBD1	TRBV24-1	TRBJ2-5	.	TGTGCCACCAGAGCCTCCGGGACAGGGGTGCGTGAGACCCAGTACTTC	CATRASGTGVRETQYF
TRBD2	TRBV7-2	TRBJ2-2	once	TGTGCCAGCAGCTTAGCGTTTCCGGGAGGGCCTTCCGGGGAGCTGTTTTTT	CASSLAFPGGPSGELFF
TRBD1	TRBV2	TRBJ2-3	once	TGTGCCAGCTCTAGGGGGCAGACAGATACGCAGTATTTT	CASSRGQTDTQYF
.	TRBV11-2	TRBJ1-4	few	TGTGCCAGCAGCTCCGCGTATCTGAATGAAAAACTGTTTTTT	CASSSAYLNEKLFF
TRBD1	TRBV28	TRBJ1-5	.	TGTGCCAGCAGCCCTCTCGGGACAGGGCCCCTTTCCCAGCATTTT	CASSPLGTGPLSQHF
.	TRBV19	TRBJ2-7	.	TGTGCCAGTAGTAACACCGGGACAACATACGAGCAGTACTTC	CASSNTGTTYEQYF
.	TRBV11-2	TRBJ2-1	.	TGTGCCAGCAGCTTAAGCCCTCTAGGGGGAGTAGGGTACAATGAGCAGTTCTTC	CASSLSPLGGVGYNEQFF
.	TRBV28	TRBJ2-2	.	TGTGCCAGCAGTTACAGCAACACCGGGGAGCTGTTTTTT	CASSYSNTGELFF
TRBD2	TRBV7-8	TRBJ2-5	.	TGTGCCAGCAGCTCCGGACTAGCGTATGGAGAGACCCAGTACTTC	CASSSGLAYGETQYF
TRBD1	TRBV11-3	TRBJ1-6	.	TGTGCCAGCAGCCTAACAGGGGCCGGTTCACCCCTCCACTTT	CASSLTGAGSPLHF
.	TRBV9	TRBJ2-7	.	TGTGCCAGCAGCGTTTTGAGACCAAAGAACAGCTCCTACGAGCAGTACTTC	CASSVLRPKNSSYEQYF
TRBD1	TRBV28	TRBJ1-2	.	TGTGCCAGCAGGCAGGGACAGTACTATGGCTACACCTTC	CASRQGQYYGYTF
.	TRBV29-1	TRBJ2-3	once	TGCAGCGTTGAAGAAGGGCGACAGTACCTTCCGCAGTATTTT	CSVEEGRQYLPQYF
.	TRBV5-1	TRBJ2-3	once	TGCGCCAGCAGCGGGCAGGGGGGTCAGGATACGCAGTATTTT	CASSGQGGQDTQYF
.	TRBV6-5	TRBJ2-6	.	TGTGCCAGCCATACAGGGCCTGGGGCCAACGTCCTGACTTTC	CASHTGPGANVLTF
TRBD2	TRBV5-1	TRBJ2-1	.	TGCGCCAGCAGCTTTGGACTAGCCTCCTACAATGAGCAGTTCTTC	CASSFGLASYNEQFF
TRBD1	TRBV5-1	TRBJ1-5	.	TGCGCCAGCAGCTTGGACACAGGGGGACGTCAGCCCCAGCATTTT	CASSLDTGGRQPQHF
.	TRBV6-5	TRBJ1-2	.	TGTGCCAGCAGCTCGTTACTGACAGCCAACTATGGCTACACCTTC	CASSSLLTANYGYTF
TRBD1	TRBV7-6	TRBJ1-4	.	TGTGCCAGCAGCTTACAGGGGGCATCTAATGAAAAACTGTTTTTT	CASSLQGASNEKLFF
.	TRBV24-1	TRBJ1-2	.	TGTGCCACCAGTGATAACCCACACAACTATGGCTACACCTTC	CATSDNPHNYGYTF
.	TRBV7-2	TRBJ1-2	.	TGTGCCAGCAACACTAGGGGGAGCATTTTCTATGGCTACACCTTC	CASNTRGSIFYGYTF
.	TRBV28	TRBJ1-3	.	TGTGCCAGCAGTTTATGGGGCGGGGGCGGGTCTGGAAACACCATATATTTT	CASSLWGGGGSGNTIYF
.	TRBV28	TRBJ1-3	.	TGTGCCAGCAGTCCCACAGGGTCCGGAAACACCATATATTTT	CASSPTGSGNTIYF
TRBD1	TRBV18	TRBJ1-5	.	TGTGCCAGCTCATCAGACAGGGACAGCAATCAGCCCCAGCATTTT	CASSSDRDSNQPQHF
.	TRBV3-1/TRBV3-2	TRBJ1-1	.	TGTGCCAGCAGCCAAGCCGACAGAGCTGGAGCTTTCTTT	CASSQADRAGAFF